This T cell receptor beta chain was identified during a study of blood T cells in healthy people across ages. CDR3 length: 11 amino acids. For the second PCR, which ran for about 6 to 11 cycles, a sample-barcoded 5' primer and a J-beta primer mix were used. TCRdb redid the calling of the 5' RACE reads with MiXCR, one entry per CDR3 protein. The table lists hundreds of thousands of distinct CDR3 sequences, about 25% of them singletons. These same records also appear under a second study, on T cells of mothers and their children. This second study notes: The overlap seen between related mothers and children slightly exceeded that of unrelated pairs, though not significantly. Across the analysis, no persistent microchimeric T cell clones were detected.

The sequenced material came from blood. The TCR comes from a boy aged 5 to 17 in good health. V gene TRBV12-3 or TRBV12-4 combines with J gene TRBJ2-5; D is perhaps TRBD2 (5 bases). The J call could be wrong; TRBJ2-1 is a better fit for the DNA end. CDR3 bases: TGTGCCAGCAGCATAGCGAATGAGCAGTTCTTC. This codes for CASSIANEQFF.